This TCR beta chain was obtained from a study of T cells generated in artificial thymic organoids. General observations from the study: Organoid-derived CD8 T cells had diversity comparable to thymic and blood naive cells.

Worth noting for this clonotype: The antigen is undetermined.

Human HSPCs were combined with MS5 stroma expressing human DLL1. FACS-sorted CD34+CD3- hematopoietic stem and progenitor cells, with residual T cells removed, seeded the organoids. FACS isolated CD3+TCRαβ+CD8 single positive T cells before RNA extraction. RNA was purified from approximately 40,000 to 200,000 sorted cells per sample. The CDR3 length is 16 residues. Germline V gives CDR1 LGHDT, CDR2 YNNKEL (reference sequence). Trimming cost V 0 bases and J 2 bases, with 14 bases left between them. Semi-nested PCR with reverse primers in the TRAC or TRBC constant regions amplified each chain separately. cDNA synthesis used about 3 to 500 ng of total RNA. Each CDR3 protein gets one entry after TCRdb re-called the 5' RACE reads with MiXCR. Of fewer than 9,500 distinct CDR3 sequences in the sample, 20% to 30% were seen once.

The TCR was taken from a human donor who gave cord blood stem cells for thymic organoid culture, a cardiac surgery patient who gave postnatal thymus, or a blood donor (not recorded which). Sequencing input: naive CD8+ T cells grown in artificial thymic organoids from cord blood stem and progenitor cells. The subset is: CD3+TCRalphabeta+CD8SP T cells; for blood, CD45RO-CCR7+ naive CD8+ T cells. The chain employs TRBV3-1 and TRBJ2-7; weak D call: TRBD1 (5 bases). The DNA of the CDR3 is TGTGCCAGCAGCCAAGATAGATTTGACAGACCCTACGAGCAGTACTTC. Its translation is CASSQDRFDRPYEQYF.